Below are 10 T cell receptor beta chains sequenced from a single sample in a study of T-cell memory formation after mild COVID-19. Using its own MiXCR run on the 5' RACE reads, TCRdb lists one record per CDR3 protein. The sample holds 250,000 to 300,000 distinct CDR3 sequences, under 8.5% seen once. The sample comprised PBMCs or a T cell subset sorted from them (not recorded which). The receptors here all came from a man aged 18 to 30 who had mild COVID-19 (a few samples of this study predate the infection). Cell type and time point are not known.

The rearrangement links TRBV7-9 to TRBJ1-3, with D unresolved. From germline, CDR1 is SEHNR and CDR2 FQNEAQ (reference sequence). V was clipped by 0 bases and J by 0 bases, with 12 bases between them. The CDR3 is 17 amino acids. This CDR3 reads CASSLAAATHSGNTIYF. As DNA, the CDR3 is TGTGCCAGCAGCTTAGCGGCAGCGACGCACTCTGGAAACACCATATATTTT.

The V call is TRBV29-1, the J call TRBJ1-2, with 11 bases aligning to TRBD1. The CDR3 runs to 16 residues. Germline CDR1 is SQVTM and CDR2 is ANQGSEA. V gave up 3 bases and J gave up 4 bases; unmatched junction bases: 10. CDR3 bases: TGCAGCGTTGATCTTTCCTCCGGGACAGGGGGCTATGGCTACACCTTC. Its translation is CSVDLSSGTGGYGYTF.

This clonotype was counted many times. The chain couples TRBV7-2 to TRBJ1-1; perhaps TRBD1 as D (6 bases). V was pared by 5 bases and J by 1 base, with 14 bases between. The CDR3 spans 15 residues. Looked up from germline, CDR1 is SGHTA and CDR2 is FQGNSA. Here the CDR3 DNA reads TGTGCCAGCAGCCGAAACCGACAGGAGAACACTGAAGCTTTCTTT. This translates into CASSRNRQENTEAFF.

This clonotype was seen repeatedly, ten times or more. This chain uses TRBV6-5 with TRBJ1-3; tentatively, D is TRBD1 (5 bases). The CDR3 has 14 residues. Between the trimmed V and J ends, which lost 8 bases and 0 bases, there was a span of 11 bases. The germline V gene encodes CDR1 MNHEY and CDR2 SVGAGI. The CDR3 region has the DNA TGTGCCAGCTTACCAGACAGCTCTGGAAACACCATATATTTT. Its translation: CASLPDSSGNTIYF.

The V and J genes are TRBV19 and TRBJ2-2; 8 positions agree with TRBD2. After removal of 8 bases from V and 4 bases from J, the junction contained 9 bases not matched to a gene. This CDR3 has 15 residues. In germline, CDR1 is LNHDA, CDR2 SQIVND (reference sequence). The CDR3 sequence is CASRRGTRSTGELFF. CDR3 in DNA: TGTGCCAGTCGACGTGGGACTAGGTCCACCGGGGAGCTGTTTTTT.

This sequence joins TRBV7-9 and TRBJ2-1; the match to TRBD2 covers 9 bases. After removal of 4 bases from V and 1 base from J, the junction contained 11 bases not matched to a gene. Germline V CDR1 and CDR2: SEHNR, FQNEAQ (reference sequence). CDR3 length equals 18 residues. CDR3 protein: CASSSAVGTSSSYNEQFF. CDR3 sequence (DNA): TGTGCCAGCAGCTCAGCGGTAGGGACTAGCAGTTCCTACAATGAGCAGTTCTTC. Full variable domain (rest looked up from reference TRBV7-9 and TRBJ2-1): DTGVSQNPRHKITKRGQNVTFRCDPISEHNRLYWYRQTLGQGPEFLTYFQNEAQLEKSRLLSDRFSAERPKGSFSTLEIQRTEQGDSAMYLCASSSAVGTSSSYNEQFFGPGTRLTVL.

This clonotype was seen at least ten times. The V call is TRBV6-6, the J call TRBJ2-7; 9 bases agree with TRBD1. CDR3 size: 15 residues. From germline, CDR1 is MNHNY and CDR2 SVGAGI (reference sequence). J gave up 4 bases and V 2 bases, and 6 bases lay outside the gene matches. The CDR3 DNA sequence: TGTGCCAGCAGTTACGTCCCGGGACAGGGTTACGAGCAGTACTTC. It yields the protein CASSYVPGQGYEQYF.

The chain's CDR3 is CSARDGKREWETQYF. The CDR3 DNA reads as TGCAGTGCTAGAGATGGGAAGCGGGAATGGGAGACCCAGTACTTC. The genes are TRBV20-1 and TRBJ2-5; 7 bases are shared with TRBD2. The CDR3 has 15 amino acids. The germline V gene has CDR1 DFQATT and CDR2 SNEGSKA (reference sequence). V trimming: 0 bases; J trimming: 5 bases; junction bases outside the gene matches: 9.

This clonotype has a handful of counts. The chain employs TRBV12-3 or TRBV12-4 and TRBJ1-6, with D perhaps matching TRBD1 (6 bases). V shed 0 bases and J shed 8 bases, with 14 bases lying between them. This CDR3 spans 16 amino acids. The DNA of the CDR3 is TGTGCCAGCAGTTTAGCGGCAGGGGCGCCTGATTCACCCCTCCACTTT. It yields the protein CASSLAAGAPDSPLHF.

A few counts support this clonotype. The rearrangement uses TRBV11-2 and TRBJ1-2, with D tentatively TRBD1 (5 bases). The ends were cut back, 4 bases at V and 2 bases at J, with 11 bases in the middle. CDR3 length: 14 amino acids. Looked up from germline, CDR1 is SGHAT and CDR2 is FQNNGV. The CDR3 loop reads CASSSIGVNYGYTF. CDR3 nucleotide sequence: TGTGCCAGCAGCTCGATAGGGGTGAACTATGGCTACACCTTC.